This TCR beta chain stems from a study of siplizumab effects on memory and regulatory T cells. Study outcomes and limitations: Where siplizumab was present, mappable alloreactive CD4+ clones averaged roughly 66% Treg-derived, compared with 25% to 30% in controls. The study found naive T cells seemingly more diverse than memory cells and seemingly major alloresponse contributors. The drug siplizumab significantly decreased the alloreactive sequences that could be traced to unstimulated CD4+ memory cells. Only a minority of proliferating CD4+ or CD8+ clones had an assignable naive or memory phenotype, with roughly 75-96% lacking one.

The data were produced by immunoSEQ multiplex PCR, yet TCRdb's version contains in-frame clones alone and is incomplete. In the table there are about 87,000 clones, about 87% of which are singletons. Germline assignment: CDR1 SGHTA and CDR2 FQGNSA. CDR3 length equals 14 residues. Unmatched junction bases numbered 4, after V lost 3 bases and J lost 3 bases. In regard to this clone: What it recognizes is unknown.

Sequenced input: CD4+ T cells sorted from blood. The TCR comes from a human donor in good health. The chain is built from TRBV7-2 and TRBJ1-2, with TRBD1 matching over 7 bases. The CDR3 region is CASSFPDRYYGYTF. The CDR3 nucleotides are TGTGCCAGCAGCTTTCCGGACAGGTACTATGGCTACACCTTC.